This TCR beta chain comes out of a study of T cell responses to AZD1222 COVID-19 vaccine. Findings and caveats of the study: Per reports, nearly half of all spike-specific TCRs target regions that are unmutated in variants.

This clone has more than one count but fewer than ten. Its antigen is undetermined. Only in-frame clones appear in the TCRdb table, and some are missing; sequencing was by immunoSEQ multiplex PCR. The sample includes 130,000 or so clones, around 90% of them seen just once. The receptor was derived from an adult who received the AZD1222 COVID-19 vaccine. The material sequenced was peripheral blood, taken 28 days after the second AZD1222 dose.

CDR3 amino acids: CASSLSRVTSNQPQHF. As DNA, the CDR3 is TGTGCCAGCAGTTTAAGTCGGGTGACAAGCAATCAGCCCCAGCATTTT. The V and J genes are TRBV27 and TRBJ1-5, with D unresolved. V was pared by 2 bases and J by 1 base, with 12 bases between. Germline V gene data show CDR1 as MNHEY and CDR2 as SMNVEV (reference sequence). The CDR3 has 16 amino acids.